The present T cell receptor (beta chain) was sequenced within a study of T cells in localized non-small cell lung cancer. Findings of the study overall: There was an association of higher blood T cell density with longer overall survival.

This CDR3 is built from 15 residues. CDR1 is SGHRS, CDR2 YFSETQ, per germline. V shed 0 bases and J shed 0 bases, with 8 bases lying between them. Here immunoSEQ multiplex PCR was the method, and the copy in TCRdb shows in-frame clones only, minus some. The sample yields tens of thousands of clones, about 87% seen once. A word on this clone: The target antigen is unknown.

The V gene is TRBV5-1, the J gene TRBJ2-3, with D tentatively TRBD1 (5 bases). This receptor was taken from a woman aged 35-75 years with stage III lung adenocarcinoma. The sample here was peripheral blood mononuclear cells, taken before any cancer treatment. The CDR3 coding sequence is TGCGCCAGCAGCTTGGTGGCAGGGAGCACAGATACGCAGTATTTT. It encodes CASSLVAGSTDTQYF.